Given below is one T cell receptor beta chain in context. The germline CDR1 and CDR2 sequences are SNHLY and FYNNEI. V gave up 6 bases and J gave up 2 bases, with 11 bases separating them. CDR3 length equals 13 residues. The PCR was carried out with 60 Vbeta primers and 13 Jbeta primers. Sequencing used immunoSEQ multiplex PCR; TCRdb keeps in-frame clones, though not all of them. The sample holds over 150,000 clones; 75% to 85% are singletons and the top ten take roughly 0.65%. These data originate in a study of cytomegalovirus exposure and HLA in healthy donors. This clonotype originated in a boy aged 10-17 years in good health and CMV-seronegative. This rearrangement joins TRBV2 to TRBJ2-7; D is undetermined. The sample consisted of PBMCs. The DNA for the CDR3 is TGTGCCAGCAGCAGAGACCTAGCCTACGAGCAGTACTTC. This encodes CASSRDLAYEQYF.